One and the same sample provided the 12 T cell receptor beta chains below, sequenced in a study of tumor-infiltrating lymphocytes in oesophageal squamous cell carcinoma. TCRdb reprocessed the PCR reads with MiXCR, giving one entry per CDR3 protein. The sample has about 17,000 distinct CDR3 sequences, about 50% seen once; the top ten hold about 44%. Sequenced material: normal esophageal tissue next to the tumor. These receptors all come from a female donor with esophageal squamous cell carcinoma.

This clonotype counts as medium-sized. This chain connects TRBV10-3 to TRBJ2-1; D remains ambiguous. Germline loops: CDR1 ENHRY, CDR2 SYGVKD. The V end lost 10 bases, the J end lost 5 bases, and 15 bases lay between the germline ends. CDR3 length equals 13 residues. CDR3 nucleotide sequence: TGTGCCACTTCTTACGACCTGAACAATGAGCAGTTCTTC. Translated: CATSYDLNNEQFF.

The table lists this clonotype with many counts. J is TRBJ1-4 and V is TRBV4-1, with 9 positions matching TRBD1. CDR3 length: 15 residues. The trim removed 4 bases at V and 8 bases at J, leaving 8 bases unmatched. The germline V gene has CDR1 MGHRA and CDR2 YSYEKL. The chain's CDR3 is CASSPRDRVGEKLFF. CDR3 nucleotide sequence: TGCGCCAGCAGCCCCCGGGACAGGGTAGGAGAAAAACTGTTTTTT.

About this clonotype itself: No conserved phenylalanine or tryptophan ends this CDR3, so it is likely a read error. It is unclear where the CDR3 begins or ends on the DNA, so no DNA is shown, and the CDR3 is as TCRdb lists it. This chain joins TRBV5-1 and TRBJ2-5; TRBD1, the table's D call, lacks a check against the DNA. CDR1 and CDR2 (germline): SGHRS, YFSETQ. The CDR3 region is 16 residues in length, termini included. CDR3 region: CASSTQGGGFGYTFGS.

J is TRBJ2-4 and V is TRBV10-2; 7 nucleotides match TRBD2. V lost 2 bases and J lost 13; bases outside the gene matches: 26. CDR3 length equals 19 residues. Per germline, CDR1 WSHSY and CDR2 SAAADI. CDR3 sequence: CASSEATSARLSSYNEQYF. CDR3 DNA sequence: TGCGCCAGCAGTGAGGCTACTAGCGCGAGACTGAGCTCCTACAATGAGCAGTACTTC.

The chain employs TRBV7-6 and TRBJ2-4; unclear D gene. The DNA end is more similar to TRBJ2-1, so the J call may be wrong. Germline CDR1 SGHVS, CDR2 FNYEAQ. The CDR3 is 12 residues long. CDR3 sequence: CASSLPYNEQFF. In DNA form, the CDR3 reads TGTGCCAGCAGCTTACCGTACAATGAGCAGTTCTTC.

Ten or more counts support this clonotype. The CDR3 nucleotides are TGTGCCAGCAGTCCACACTACGAGCAGTACTTC. Translated, it gives CASSPHYEQYF. This chain links TRBV28 with TRBJ2-7, with no clear D. The CDR3 contains 11 residues. Trimming pared 5 bases from V and 3 bases from J, leaving 5 bases between. Germline lookup yields CDR1 MDHEN and CDR2 SYDVKM.

The rearrangement uses TRBV7-2 and TRBJ2-1; 9 nucleotides line up with TRBD1. The J call may be wrong; the DNA end is better matched by TRBJ2-7. The CDR3 has 15 amino acids. Germline lookup yields CDR1 SGHTA and CDR2 FQGNSA. The CDR3 coding sequence is TGTGCCAGCAGCCTGACTACGGGACAGGGCTACGAGCAGTACTTC. Its protein is CASSLTTGQGYEQYF.

The chain is built from TRBV5-8 and TRBJ2-5; 9 positions agree with TRBD1. Germline V gene sequence: CDR1 SGHTS, CDR2 YDEGEE. This CDR3 comprises 16 residues. Germline trimming cut 6 bases from V and 2 bases from J; bases unmatched to any gene: 11. CDR3 region: CASTIGLGQGQETQYF. The CDR3 DNA reads TGTGCCAGCACCATAGGGTTAGGACAGGGGCAAGAGACCCAGTACTTC.

This clonotype was detected many times. The V and J genes are TRBV20-1 and TRBJ1-4; D might be TRBD1 (5 bases). In germline, CDR1 is DFQATT, CDR2 SNEGSKA (reference sequence). The length of the CDR3 is 15 residues. V lost 1 base and J lost 2, with 11 bases in between. CDR3 nucleotides: TGCAGTGCTAGAGTTGCAGGGAGGACTAATGAAAAACTGTTTTTT. Its protein is CSARVAGRTNEKLFF.

In this sample, this clonotype turned up many times. The V call is TRBV10-1, the J call TRBJ1-1, with D hard to call. The CDR3 length is 13 residues. Germline values: CDR1 WNHNN, CDR2 SYGVQD (reference sequence). V dropped 6 bases and J dropped 4 bases, with 12 bases sitting between them. This CDR3 is CASRYDLGTEAFF. The CDR3 DNA sequence: TGCGCCAGCAGATACGACCTGGGCACTGAAGCTTTCTTT.

This clonotype was found a few times. The chain is built from TRBV7-8 and TRBJ2-3; perhaps TRBD1 as D (5 bases). The germline CDR1 and CDR2 sequences are SGHVS and FQNEAQ. Deletions cut 5 bases from V and 2 bases from J, with 11 bases between. The CDR3 runs to 14 residues. CDR3 in amino acids: CASSQGDPTDTQYF. CDR3 coding DNA: TGTGCCAGCAGCCAAGGGGATCCCACAGATACGCAGTATTTT.

This clonotype was detected only a few times. The chain carries TRBV7-6 and TRBJ1-1; TRBD1 agrees at 8 bases. Unmatched junction bases numbered 2, after V lost 5 bases and J lost 0 bases. Germline values: CDR1 SGHVS, CDR2 FNYEAQ. The CDR3 length is 14 residues. CDR3 amino acids: CASSQDRVNTEAFF. The CDR3 bases are TGTGCCAGCAGCCAGGACAGGGTGAACACTGAAGCTTTCTTT.